Included here is one T cell receptor beta chain sequence, with context. The target antigen is unknown. V was shortened by 2 bases and J by 2 bases, with 6 bases between the two germline ends. The CDR3 totals 14 residues. Germline V CDR1 and CDR2: SEHNR, FQNEAQ (reference sequence). This specimen comes from a study of CD8 T cells in Susac syndrome. cDNA came from roughly 0.53 to 1 ug RNA primed by random hexamers. TCRdb re-derived calls from the immunoSEQ multiplex PCR reads in MiXCR, one entry per CDR3 protein. The sample has under 200,000 distinct CDR3 sequences, around 95% seen once. Sequencing targeted TCR beta in blood CD8+ and CD4+ T cells. Findings of the study overall: The relatively small number of individuals in the TCR sequencing and HLA analysis was acknowledged by the study.

The origin of this receptor is a human donor in good health. The source material was CD4+ T cells from PBMCs. The chain recombines TRBV7-9 with TRBJ2-2; unclear D gene. CDR3 protein: CASSLRFNTGELFF. CDR3 sequence (DNA): TGTGCCAGCAGCTTACGTTTCAACACCGGGGAGCTGTTTTTT.